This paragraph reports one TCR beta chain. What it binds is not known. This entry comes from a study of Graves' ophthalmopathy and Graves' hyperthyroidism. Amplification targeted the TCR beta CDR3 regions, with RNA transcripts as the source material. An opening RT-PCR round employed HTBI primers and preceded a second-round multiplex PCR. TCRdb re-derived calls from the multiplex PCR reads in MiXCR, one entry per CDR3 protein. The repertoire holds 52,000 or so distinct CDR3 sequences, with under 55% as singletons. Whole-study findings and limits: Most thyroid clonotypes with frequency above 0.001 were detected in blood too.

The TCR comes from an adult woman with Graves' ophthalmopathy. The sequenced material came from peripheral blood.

The chain's CDR3 is CASSPSGRAVDTQYF. The CDR3, as DNA: TGTGCCAGCAGTCCTAGCGGGAGGGCGGTAGATACGCAGTATTTT. The gene calls are TRBV2 and TRBJ2-3; 12 bases are shared with TRBD2. The CDR3 has 15 amino acids. Germline V gene sequence: CDR1 SNHLY, CDR2 FYNNEI. V dropped 5 bases and J dropped 5; count of bases not matched to a gene: 5.